Included here is one TCR beta chain sequence, with context. The antigen is not known. The record originates from a study of OX40 agonist ivuxolimab in advanced cancers. Study overall: An agonistic anti-OX40 (CD134) antibody, ivuxolimab, was used to treat the patients. The study's findings and limits: The antigens recognized by the expanded peripheral T cells, that is their antigen specificity, were not determined. Partial responders treated at 0.1-3.0 mg/kg exhibited clonal expansion among the lowest measured. Relative to CD4+ cells, CD8+ T cells on average had more expanded clones.

Sequencing used immunoSEQ multiplex PCR; TCRdb keeps in-frame clones, though not all of them. The sample records tens of thousands of clones, roughly 80% being singletons. V lost 0 bases and J lost 10, with 7 bases in between. The CDR3 runs to 11 residues. Germline V gene sequence: CDR1 DFQATT, CDR2 SNEGSKA (reference sequence). This clonotype was sampled from an adult with an advanced solid tumor such as melanoma, head and neck, liver or kidney cancer. This rearrangement joins TRBV20-1 to TRBJ2-1, with D hard to call. The sample here was CD4+ or CD8+ T cells sorted from blood, taken in a trial of the OX40 agonist ivuxolimab. The CDR3 sequence is CSARDQWEQFF. As DNA, the CDR3 is TGCAGTGCTAGAGATCAGTGGGAGCAGTTCTTC.